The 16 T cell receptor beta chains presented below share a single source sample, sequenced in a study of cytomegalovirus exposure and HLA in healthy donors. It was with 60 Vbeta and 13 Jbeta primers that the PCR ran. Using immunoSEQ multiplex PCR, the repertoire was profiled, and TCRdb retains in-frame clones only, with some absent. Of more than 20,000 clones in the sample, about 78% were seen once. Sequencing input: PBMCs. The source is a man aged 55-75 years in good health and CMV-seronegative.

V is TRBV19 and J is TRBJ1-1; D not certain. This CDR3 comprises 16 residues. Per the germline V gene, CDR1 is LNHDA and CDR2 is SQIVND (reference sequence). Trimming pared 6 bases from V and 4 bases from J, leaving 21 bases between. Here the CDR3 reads CASSPPGEGGRTEAFF. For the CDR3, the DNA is TGTGCCAGTAGCCCTCCCGGTGAGGGAGGACGCACTGAAGCTTTCTTT.

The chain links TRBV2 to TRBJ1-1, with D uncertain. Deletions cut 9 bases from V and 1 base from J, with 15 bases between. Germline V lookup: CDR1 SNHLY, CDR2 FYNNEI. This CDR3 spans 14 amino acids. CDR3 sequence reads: CASNMNNQNTEAFF. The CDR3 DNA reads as TGTGCCAGTAACATGAACAACCAGAACACTGAAGCTTTCTTT.

Here the CDR3 reads CASSIVASGRLGQETQYF. CDR3 bases: TGTGCCAGTAGTATTGTGGCTAGCGGGAGGCTAGGTCAAGAGACCCAGTACTTC. The chain recombines TRBV19 with TRBJ2-5, with TRBD2 identical over 11 bases. Germline-derived CDR1 and CDR2 are LNHDA and SQIVND (reference sequence). CDR3 size: 18 residues. V lost 3 bases to trimming and J lost 2 bases; unmatched junction nucleotides: 11.

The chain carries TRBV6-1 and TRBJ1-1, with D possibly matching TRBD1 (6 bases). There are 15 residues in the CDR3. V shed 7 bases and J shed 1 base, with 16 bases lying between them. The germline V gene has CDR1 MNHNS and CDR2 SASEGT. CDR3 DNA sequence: TGTGCCAGCAATGAGGGGACATCACCGAACACTGAAGCTTTCTTT. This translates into CASNEGTSPNTEAFF.

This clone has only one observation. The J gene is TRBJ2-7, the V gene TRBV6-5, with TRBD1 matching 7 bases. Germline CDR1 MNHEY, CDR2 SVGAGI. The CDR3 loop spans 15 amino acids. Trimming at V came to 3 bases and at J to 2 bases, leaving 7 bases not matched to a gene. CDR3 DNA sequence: TGTGCCAGCAGTTATGATTGGGACAGTCCCTACGAGCAGTACTTC. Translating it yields CASSYDWDSPYEQYF.

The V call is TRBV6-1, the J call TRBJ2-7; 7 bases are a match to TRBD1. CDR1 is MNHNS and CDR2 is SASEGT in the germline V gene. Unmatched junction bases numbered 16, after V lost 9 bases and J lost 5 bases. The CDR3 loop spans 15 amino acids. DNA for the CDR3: TGTGCCAGGACGAGGGGGCGGGCCGGGTTCAACGAGCAGTACTTC. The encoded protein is CARTRGRAGFNEQYF.

CDR3 protein: CASSLGDIGSPLHF. The CDR3 DNA reads as TGCGCCAGCAGCTTGGGGGACATCGGCTCACCCCTCCACTTT. The J gene is TRBJ1-6, the V gene TRBV5-1; D perhaps matches TRBD1 (6 bases). Trimming pared 0 bases from V and 10 bases from J, leaving 11 bases between. The CDR3 loop spans 14 amino acids. The germline V gene has CDR1 SGHRS and CDR2 YFSETQ.

The CDR3 protein is CASRVQGAGINSPLHF. Here the CDR3 DNA reads TGTGCCAGCAGAGTACAGGGGGCGGGGATTAATTCACCCCTCCACTTT. The J gene is TRBJ1-6, the V gene TRBV2; 9 nucleotides line up with TRBD1. Germline V gene sequence: CDR1 SNHLY, CDR2 FYNNEI. Trimming removed 6 bases from V and 6 bases from J; junction bases left unmatched: 9. The CDR3 consists of 16 residues.

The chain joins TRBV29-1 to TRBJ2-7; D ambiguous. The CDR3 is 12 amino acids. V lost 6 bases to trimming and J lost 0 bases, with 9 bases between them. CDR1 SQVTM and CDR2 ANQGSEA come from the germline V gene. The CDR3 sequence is CSVLDNSYEQYF. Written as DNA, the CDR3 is TGCAGCGTCCTCGACAACTCCTACGAGCAGTACTTC.

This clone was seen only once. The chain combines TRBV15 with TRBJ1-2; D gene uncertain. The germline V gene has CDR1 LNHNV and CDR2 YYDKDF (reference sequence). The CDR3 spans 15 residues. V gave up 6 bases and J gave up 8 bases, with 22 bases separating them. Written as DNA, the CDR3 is TGTGCCACCAGGCCCACCGGGGTACGGGTAGGAGGCTACACCTTC. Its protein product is CATRPTGVRVGGYTF.

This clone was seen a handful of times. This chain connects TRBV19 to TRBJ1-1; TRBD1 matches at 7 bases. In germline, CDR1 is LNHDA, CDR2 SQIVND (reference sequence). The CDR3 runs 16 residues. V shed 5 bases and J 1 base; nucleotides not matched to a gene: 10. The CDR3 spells CASSVDRAVTNTEAFF. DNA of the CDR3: TGTGCCAGTAGTGTTGACAGGGCGGTAACGAACACTGAAGCTTTCTTT.

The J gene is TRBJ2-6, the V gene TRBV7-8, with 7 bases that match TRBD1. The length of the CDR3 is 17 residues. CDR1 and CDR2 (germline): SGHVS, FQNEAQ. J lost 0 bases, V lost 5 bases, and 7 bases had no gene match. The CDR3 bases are TGTGCCAGCAGCGGCAGGGGGACGAACTCTGGGGCCAACGTCCTGACTTTC. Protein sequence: CASSGRGTNSGANVLTF.

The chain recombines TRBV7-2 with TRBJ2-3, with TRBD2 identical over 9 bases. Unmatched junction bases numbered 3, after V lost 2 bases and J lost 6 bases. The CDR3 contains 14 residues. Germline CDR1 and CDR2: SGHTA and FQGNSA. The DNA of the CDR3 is TGTGCCAGCAGCTTAACCGCGGGGGGGGATACGCAGTATTTT. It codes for CASSLTAGGDTQYF.

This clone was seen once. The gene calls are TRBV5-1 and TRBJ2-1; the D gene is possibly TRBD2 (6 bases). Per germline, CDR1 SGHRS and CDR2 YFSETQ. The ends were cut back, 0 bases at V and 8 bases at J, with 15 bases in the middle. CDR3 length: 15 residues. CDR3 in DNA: TGCGCCAGCAGCTTGGGGGGCCGGGAGCGTGATGAGCAGTTCTTC. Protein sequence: CASSLGGRERDEQFF.

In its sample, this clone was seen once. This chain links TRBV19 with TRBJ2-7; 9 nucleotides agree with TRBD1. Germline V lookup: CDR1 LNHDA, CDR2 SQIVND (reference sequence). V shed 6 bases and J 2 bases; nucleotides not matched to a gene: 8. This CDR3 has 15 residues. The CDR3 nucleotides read TGTGCCAGTAGCCGAACAGGGACAGGGACCTACGAGCAGTACTTC. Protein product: CASSRTGTGTYEQYF.

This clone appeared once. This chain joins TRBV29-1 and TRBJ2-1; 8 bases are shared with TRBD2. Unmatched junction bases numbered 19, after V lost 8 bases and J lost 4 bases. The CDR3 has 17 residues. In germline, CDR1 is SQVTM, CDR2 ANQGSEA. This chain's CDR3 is CSPHPGGAGATYNEQFF. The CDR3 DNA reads TGCAGCCCTCACCCCGGAGGAGCGGGAGCTACTTACAATGAGCAGTTCTTC.